Presented here are 29 T cell receptor beta chains from one specimen sequenced in a study of Graves' ophthalmopathy and Graves' hyperthyroidism (dated by TCRdb to 2016 to 2018). The sequencer was an Illumina HiSeq 2000. TCR beta CDR3 regions were amplified from RNA transcripts for repertoire sequencing. The first round was an RT-PCR using HTBI primers with the Qiagen OneStep RT-PCR kit, and this first round was followed by a second-round multiplex PCR, then size selection and purification. Using fastp trimming at Q25 and MiXCR clonotype assembly, TCRdb reanalyzed the public sequencing data and kept in-frame beta chains. Identical CDR3 protein sequences are pooled into one entry, listed with their most common genes and DNA. This sample lists about 220,000 distinct CDR3 sequences; 20% to 25% were detected once. 35% to 55% of the sample goes to the ten largest clones. What was sequenced was peripheral blood. The receptor set was obtained from a woman between 45 and 65 years old with Graves' ophthalmopathy. Donor details come from another sample of the same person, matched by shared clones.

Turning to this clonotype: A clone one base away is much larger, so this may be a read error. V and J are TRBV3-1 and TRBJ2-5; TRBD1 aligns across 9 bases. Looked up from germline, CDR1 is LGHDT and CDR2 is YNNKEL (reference sequence). The J segment lost 5 bases and the V segment lost 2 bases, leaving 3 bases of the junction unmatched. The CDR3 runs 14 residues. This CDR3 reads CASSQRTGDETQYF. CDR3 nucleotide sequence: TGTGCCAGCAGCCAAAGGACAGGGGACGAGACCCAGTACTTC.

This clonotype was detected ten times or more. The chain is built from TRBV7-8 and TRBJ2-7; D not certain. Trimming left V 3 bases short and J 3 bases short, with 12 bases between. The CDR3 has 14 residues. Germline values: CDR1 SGHVS, CDR2 FQNEAQ. CDR3 bases: TGTGCCAGCAGCTTGGCAGCCCCGAACTACGAGCAGTACTTC. Residues: CASSLAAPNYEQYF.

At least ten counts were recorded for this clonotype. The rearrangement uses TRBV11-1 and TRBJ2-2, with TRBD2 identical over 8 bases. V shed 5 bases and J 0 bases; nucleotides not matched to a gene: 11. Per the germline V gene, CDR1 is SGHAT and CDR2 is FQDESV (reference sequence). The CDR3 length is 18 residues. The CDR3, as DNA: TGTGCCAGCAGCCTCATCCTGACTAGCGCGTCGAACACCGGGGAGCTGTTTTTT. Translating gives CASSLILTSASNTGELFF.

This clonotype was observed at least ten times. The genes are TRBV28 and TRBJ1-2; unclear D gene. Germline loops: CDR1 MDHEN, CDR2 SYDVKM. Trimming removed 11 bases from V and 4 bases from J, with 17 bases in between. The CDR3 covers 13 residues. CDR3 coding DNA: TGTGCCGGCGGTGCCGGAGGAACCTATGGCTACACCTTC. Its translation: CAGGAGGTYGYTF.

This clonotype was found many times. The J gene is TRBJ2-7, the V gene TRBV7-6; TRBD2 aligns across 12 bases. Germline lookup yields CDR1 SGHVS and CDR2 FNYEAQ. There are 15 residues in the CDR3. After removal of 5 bases from V and 3 bases from J, the junction contained 5 bases not matched to a gene. CDR3 sequence: CASSALAGGRYEQYF. DNA for the CDR3: TGTGCCAGCAGCGCACTAGCGGGAGGACGCTACGAGCAGTACTTC.

This clonotype has ten or more counts. The rearrangement links TRBV10-3 to TRBJ1-1; D remains unclear. CDR1 and CDR2 (germline): ENHRY, SYGVKD. Trimming cost V 10 bases and J 1 base, with 22 bases left between them. The CDR3 contains 16 residues. The CDR3 here is CATHLSLAVRNTEAFF. The CDR3 nucleotides are TGTGCCACCCATCTTTCTTTGGCAGTGAGGAACACTGAAGCTTTCTTT.

Regarding this clonotype: A much larger clone is a single base away; this may be a read error. This rearrangement joins TRBV7-8 to TRBJ2-7; D ambiguous. From germline, CDR1 is SGHVS and CDR2 FQNEAQ. Deletions cut 3 bases from V and 9 bases from J, with 9 bases between. This CDR3 spans 11 amino acids. The CDR3 loop is CASSFVGGQYF. The CDR3 DNA sequence: TGTGCCAGCAGCTTTGTTGGCGGGCAGTACTTC.

The chain recombines TRBV27 with TRBJ2-7, with D possibly being TRBD1 (5 bases). V was cut by 5 bases and J by 0 bases, with 20 bases left in between. Per the germline V gene, CDR1 is MNHEY and CDR2 is SMNVEV (reference sequence). The CDR3 sequence is 17 residues long. DNA for the CDR3: TGTGCCAGCAGTCCCCTCCTCCCGCAGGGAACCTCCTACGAGCAGTACTTC. Its translation is CASSPLLPQGTSYEQYF.

V gene TRBV6-5 combines with J gene TRBJ1-1; unclear D gene. CDR3 length equals 13 residues. Trimming left V 2 bases short and J 1 base short, with 5 bases between. Germline V gene lookup returns CDR1 MNHEY and CDR2 SVGAGI. The CDR3 sequence: CASSYTSNTEAFF. Written as DNA, the CDR3 is TGTGCCAGCAGTTACACGTCGAACACTGAAGCTTTCTTT.

At least ten counts were recorded for this clonotype. This chain connects TRBV11-2 to TRBJ2-7; either TRBD1 or TRBD2 may supply D (5 bases each). CDR3 size: 15 residues. Trimming stripped 5 bases from V and 7 bases from J, with 21 bases between. CDR1 and CDR2 from the germline V gene are SGHAT and FQNNGV. The CDR3 here is CASSVGTPDLWEQYF. CDR3 bases: TGTGCCAGCAGCGTCGGGACCCCGGACCTTTGGGAGCAGTACTTC.

This clonotype was seen many times. The chain uses TRBV6-1 and TRBJ2-7; tentatively, D is TRBD2 (5 bases). Between the trimmed V and J ends, which lost 8 bases and 2 bases, there was a span of 16 bases. The CDR3 is made up of 14 amino acids. CDR1 is MNHNS, CDR2 SASEGT, per germline. The CDR3: CASEGLGYTYEQYF. The DNA for the CDR3 is TGTGCCAGCGAAGGACTGGGTTACACCTACGAGCAGTACTTC.

In this sample, this clonotype turned up many times. CDR3 residues: CASSLTGGYTDTQYF. CDR3 nucleotide sequence: TGTGCCAGCAGCCTGACAGGGGGCTACACAGATACGCAGTATTTT. The chain carries TRBV12-3 or TRBV12-4 and TRBJ2-3; 10 bases match TRBD1. Trimming removed 6 bases from V and 2 bases from J; junction bases left unmatched: 5. CDR3 length equals 15 residues.

This clonotype is a singleton in its sample. V is TRBV6-1 and J is TRBJ1-1; 8 bases are shared with TRBD1. The junction had 6 bases not matched to a gene; V was cut back by 6 bases and J by 0 bases. The germline gives CDR1 MNHNS, CDR2 SASEGT. The CDR3 has 15 amino acids. CDR3 amino acids: CASRGLDRVNTEAFF. In DNA form, the CDR3 reads TGTGCCAGCAGAGGCCTGGACAGGGTGAACACTGAAGCTTTCTTT.

Only a few counts were recorded for this clonotype. This clone may be a read error of a much larger clone one base away. The rearrangement links TRBV29-1 to TRBJ2-2; no firm D call. The germline V gene encodes CDR1 SQVTM and CDR2 ANQGSEA. The CDR3 is made up of 12 amino acids. V lost 1 base to trimming and J lost 5 bases, with 5 bases between them. CDR3 bases: TGCAGCGTTGAAGGGCGGACCGGGGAGCTGTTTTTT. Translating it yields CSVEGRTGELFF.

This clonotype occurred many times. The chain carries TRBV7-3 and TRBJ1-2; D is possibly TRBD1 (5 bases). V was shortened by 4 bases and J by 8 bases, with 14 bases between the two germline ends. This CDR3 region has 13 residues. Germline lookup yields CDR1 SGHTA and CDR2 FQGTGA. The CDR3 reads CASSSAQGVGYTF. In nucleotides, the CDR3 is TGTGCCAGCAGCTCAGCTCAGGGTGTAGGCTACACCTTC.

The chain has TRBV28 and TRBJ2-7; a weak D match, TRBD2 (6 bases). V dropped 7 bases and J dropped 0 bases, with 16 bases sitting between them. From germline, CDR1 is MDHEN and CDR2 SYDVKM. The CDR3 spans 15 residues. The CDR3 loop is CASKSWAGSSYEQYF. The DNA of the CDR3 is TGTGCCAGCAAATCTTGGGCCGGGAGCTCCTACGAGCAGTACTTC.

This clonotype was seen at least ten times. The chain carries TRBV5-1 and TRBJ2-5; 9 nucleotides align to TRBD1. Germline V gene sequence: CDR1 SGHRS, CDR2 YFSETQ. J was trimmed by 5 bases and V by 5 bases; bases with no gene match: 10. This CDR3 spans 15 amino acids. CDR3 region: CASSRGTGNRETQYF. The CDR3 nucleotides read TGCGCCAGCAGTCGAGGGACAGGGAACAGGGAGACCCAGTACTTC.

This clonotype has a count of ten or more. The V gene is TRBV3-1, the J gene TRBJ2-7; TRBD2 agrees at 12 bases. Germline V gives CDR1 LGHDT, CDR2 YNNKEL (reference sequence). The CDR3 consists of 22 residues. The junction had 25 bases not matched to a gene; V was cut back by 4 bases and J by 3 bases. The CDR3 here is CASSPGTAFAASGRAISYEQYF. The CDR3 DNA is TGTGCCAGCAGCCCAGGGACAGCCTTCGCGGCTAGCGGGAGGGCCATCAGCTACGAGCAGTACTTC.

The chain employs TRBV20-1 and TRBJ1-5, with 7 bases matching TRBD1. The junction had 8 bases not matched to a gene; V was cut back by 2 bases and J by 7 bases. This CDR3 has 14 residues. Germline-derived CDR1 and CDR2 are DFQATT and SNEGSKA (reference sequence). The CDR3 protein is CSARIKGAGQPQHF. CDR3 nucleotides: TGCAGTGCTAGAATCAAGGGGGCGGGACAGCCCCAGCATTTT.

This clonotype appeared many times. J is TRBJ1-1 and V is TRBV12-3 or TRBV12-4; the D gene is possibly TRBD1 (5 bases). The CDR3 runs to 14 residues. V dropped 4 bases and J dropped 0 bases, with 9 bases sitting between them. CDR3 region: CASSWDGVNTEAFF. The CDR3 bases are TGTGCCAGCAGTTGGGACGGAGTGAACACTGAAGCTTTCTTT.

This clonotype was counted at least ten times. The chain couples TRBV12-3 or TRBV12-4 to TRBJ1-2; D may be TRBD1 (5 bases). This CDR3 spans 15 amino acids. V was clipped by 3 bases and J by 5 bases, with 16 bases between them. CDR3 sequence: CASSLGGTFYYGYTF. CDR3 coding DNA: TGTGCCAGCAGTTTGGGGGGGACTTTTTATTATGGCTACACCTTC.

This clonotype has at least ten counts. The CDR3 DNA reads as TGTGCCAGCAGTCCCTCCTACCGACAGAACTACGAGCAGTACTTC. The encoded protein is CASSPSYRQNYEQYF. The rearrangement joins TRBV27 to TRBJ2-7, with TRBD1 as a possible D gene (5 bases). Trimming left V 5 bases short and J 3 bases short, with 17 bases between. Germline V gene lookup returns CDR1 MNHEY and CDR2 SMNVEV (reference sequence). This CDR3 has 15 amino acids.

This clonotype showed up many times. CDR3 in amino acids: CASSQGGGRPYEQYF. The CDR3 DNA reads as TGTGCCAGCAGCCAAGGGGGCGGGAGACCCTACGAGCAGTACTTC. The chain uses TRBV4-2 and TRBJ2-7, with 7 bases that match TRBD2. This CDR3 is built from 15 residues. The junction had 5 bases not matched to a gene; V was cut back by 1 base and J by 2 bases. Germline assignment: CDR1 LGHNA and CDR2 YNFKEQ.

This clonotype was detected many times. The chain has TRBV6-5 and TRBJ1-1; D possibly corresponds to TRBD1 (5 bases). The CDR3 is made up of 15 amino acids. From germline, CDR1 is MNHEY and CDR2 SVGAGI. Trimming pared 9 bases from V and 1 base from J, leaving 18 bases between. CDR3 coding DNA: TGTGCCAGTAAGAGACAGATAATTACGAACACTGAAGCTTTCTTT. Its protein is CASKRQIITNTEAFF.

Concerning this clonotype: This may be a read error, as it is one base from a much larger clone. This chain uses TRBV28 with TRBJ1-2; the D gene is possibly TRBD1 (6 bases). Trimming removed 8 bases at V and 5 bases at J, with 18 bases between. There are 14 residues in the CDR3. The germline V gene has CDR1 MDHEN and CDR2 SYDVKM. The DNA of the CDR3 is TGTGCCAGCTGGGCACGGGACACGGGGTATGGCTACACCTTC. Protein: CASWARDTGYGYTF.

This clonotype appeared many times. The V call is TRBV30, the J call TRBJ1-1; D unclear. CDR3 size: 14 residues. Germline CDR1 is GTSNPN and CDR2 is SVGIG (reference sequence). Deletions cut 2 bases from V and 4 bases from J, with 14 bases between. CDR3 sequence: CAWSTGVGSTEAFF. CDR3 bases: TGTGCCTGGAGTACTGGGGTGGGGAGCACTGAAGCTTTCTTT.

In this sample, this clonotype turned up many times. The rearrangement joins TRBV19 to TRBJ1-5, with D perhaps TRBD1 (5 bases). The V gene's germline CDR1 is LNHDA and CDR2 SQIVND (reference sequence). V was shortened by 1 base and J by 0 bases, with 10 bases between the two germline ends. The CDR3 length is 16 residues. The CDR3 reads CASSIGGPYSNQPQHF. Written as DNA, the CDR3 is TGTGCCAGTAGTATAGGGGGACCGTATAGCAATCAGCCCCAGCATTTT.

Notes on this clonotype: A much bigger clone sits one base away, suggesting this may be a read error. The chain combines TRBV3-1 with TRBJ2-7; 7 bases are shared with TRBD1. CDR1 is LGHDT and CDR2 is YNNKEL in the germline V gene (reference sequence). This CDR3 has 15 amino acids. J gave up 11 bases and V 0 bases, and 13 bases lay outside the gene matches. CDR3 sequence: CASSQDLGAGGTEYF. The CDR3 DNA is TGTGCCAGCAGCCAAGATTTGGGGGCAGGGGGTACGGAGTACTTC.

There are many counts of this clonotype. The CDR3 region has the DNA TGTGCCAGTAGTCCCCAACAGGGAAGGTGGCAGCCCCAGCATTTT. Protein sequence: CASSPQQGRWQPQHF. The chain employs TRBV19 and TRBJ1-5, with D possibly TRBD1 on 6 matching bases. The CDR3 spans 15 residues. The germline gives CDR1 LNHDA, CDR2 SQIVND (reference sequence). The germline V and J ends were trimmed by 5 bases and 7 bases, with 18 bases remaining between them. The variable domain in full, with the rest retrieved from reference TRBV19 and TRBJ1-5, is DGGITQSPKYLFRKEGQNVTLSCEQNLNHDAMYWYRQDPGQGLRLIYYSQIVNDFQKGDIAEGYSVSREKKESFPLTVTSAQKNPTAFYLCASSPQQGRWQPQHFGDGTRLSIL.